This TCR beta chain is drawn from a study of response to subunit inactivated influenza vaccine. Study results and caveats: Authors proposed each seasonal influenza vaccination draws in few new T cells.

TCRdb itself ran the RT-PCR reads through MiXCR, one entry per CDR3 protein. The table shows 150,000 to 200,000 distinct CDR3 sequences, with less than 15% occurring only once. Trimming removed 6 bases at V and 7 bases at J, with 19 bases between. CDR3 size: 15 residues. On this clonotype: Its target is not known.

This same sample was also part of a study on T cells expressing NK-cell markers. From that second work: Making the TCR beta cDNA relied on 5'RACE template switching with UMIs. CD3+CD56+NKG2C+, CD3+CD56+NKG2C- and CD3+CD56-NKG2C+ T cells, once sorted, supplied the TCR beta repertoires. Eight donors were sequenced, of whom seven were HCMV-seropositive, while the remaining one was HCMV-seronegative. There remained a lack of clarity about HCMV specificity of expanded NKG2C+ T cell clones.

The starting material was CD8+ T cells sorted from PBMCs, obtained 11 to 12 days after vaccination. The V call is TRBV12-3 or TRBV12-4, the J call TRBJ1-5; D possibly corresponds to TRBD1 (5 bases). This sequence originates from a man in his fifties who received an inactivated influenza vaccine. The DNA of the CDR3 is TGTGCCAGCAGCCCCGACGGGGGATTACGGCAGCCCCAGCATTTT. Translated, it gives CASSPDGGLRQPQHF.